These 17 T cell receptor beta chains originate from one sample sequenced in a study of cytomegalovirus exposure and HLA in healthy donors. PCR amplification relied on 60 Vbeta primers (plus 13 Jbeta primers). Profiling relied on immunoSEQ multiplex PCR, and the TCRdb table lists in-frame clones only, not all of them. The table shows about 230,000 clones, with around 88% occurring only once. The sequenced sample consisted of PBMCs. Every receptor here comes from a woman between 18 and 30 years old in good health and CMV-seronegative.

The chain joins TRBV7-2 to TRBJ2-3; 8 bases are a match to TRBD2. Unmatched junction bases numbered 15, after V lost 5 bases and J lost 8 bases. The CDR3 has 16 amino acids. CDR1 and CDR2 from the germline V gene are SGHTA and FQGNSA. The CDR3 nucleotides read TGTGCCAGCAGCCCCGGACTAGCAATAGGGCCGGGTACGCAGTATTTT. As protein: CASSPGLAIGPGTQYF.

The V and J genes are TRBV5-4 and TRBJ2-1; no clear D gene. The CDR3 totals 14 residues. Trimming took 4 bases from V and 7 from J, leaving 15 bases between them. From germline, CDR1 is SGHNT and CDR2 YYREEE (reference sequence). CDR3 region: CASSTPRPVNEQFF. CDR3 DNA: TGTGCCAGCAGCACCCCCAGGCCGGTAAATGAGCAGTTCTTC.

The CDR3 reads CASSPRGRDEQYF. Written as DNA, the CDR3 is TGTGCCAGCAGCCCCCGCGGGAGAGACGAGCAGTACTTC. The rearrangement joins TRBV4-2 to TRBJ2-7, with 7 bases matching TRBD2. The CDR3 loop spans 13 amino acids. CDR1 and CDR2 from the germline V gene are LGHNA and YNFKEQ. The J segment lost 5 bases and the V segment lost 4 bases, leaving 5 bases of the junction unmatched.

V usage is TRBV4-3 and J usage is TRBJ1-2; D remains ambiguous. CDR1 LGHNA and CDR2 YSLEER come from the germline V gene. V was cut by 0 bases and J by 2 bases, with 13 bases left in between. This CDR3 contains 16 residues. The CDR3 sequence: CASSQDFAGGNYGYTF. The CDR3 DNA is TGCGCCAGCAGCCAAGATTTTGCAGGTGGGAACTATGGCTACACCTTC.

This clone is a singleton in its sample. This chain connects TRBV30 to TRBJ1-2; D is unclear. This CDR3 spans 13 amino acids. Trimming stripped 1 base from V and 2 bases from J, with 8 bases between. CDR1 and CDR2 from the germline V gene are GTSNPN and SVGIG (reference sequence). DNA of the CDR3: TGTGCCTGGAGTGGTCCCGGGAACTATGGCTACACCTTC. Protein: CAWSGPGNYGYTF. The full variable domain, rest sourced from reference TRBV30 and TRBJ1-2, is SQTIHQWPATLVQPVGSPLSLECTVEGTSNPNLYWYRQAAGRGLQLLFYSVGIGQISSEVPQNLSASRPQDRQFILSSKKLLLSDSGFYLCAWSGPGNYGYTFGSGTRLTVV.

V gene TRBV7-2 combines with J gene TRBJ1-1; 7 positions agree with TRBD1. In germline, CDR1 is SGHTA, CDR2 FQGNSA. The J segment lost 5 bases and the V segment lost 7 bases, leaving 13 bases of the junction unmatched. This CDR3 has 15 residues. The CDR3 nucleotides are TGTGCCAGCATCGACAGGGTGAGGGGCTGGACTGAAGCTTTCTTT. It translates to CASIDRVRGWTEAFF.

This rearrangement joins TRBV18 to TRBJ1-1; D remains unclear. The CDR3 consists of 13 residues. V was pared by 2 bases and J by 3 bases, with 7 bases between. Germline lookup yields CDR1 KGHSH and CDR2 LQKENI. In DNA form, the CDR3 reads TGTGCCAGCTCACCAGAGGTGGACACTGAAGCTTTCTTT. It encodes CASSPEVDTEAFF.

The genes are TRBV11-3 and TRBJ2-1; 10 bases are shared with TRBD2. Germline V CDR1 and CDR2: SGHNT, YENEEA. The CDR3 consists of 17 residues. V shed 3 bases and J 3 bases; nucleotides not matched to a gene: 8. CDR3 loop: CASSLLGASGSYNEQFF. The DNA of the CDR3 is TGTGCCAGCAGCTTGCTTGGGGCTAGCGGGAGCTACAATGAGCAGTTCTTC.

This clone has a handful of counts. The chain uses TRBV7-2 and TRBJ2-7, with 9 nucleotides matching TRBD2. Germline CDR1 SGHTA, CDR2 FQGNSA. V dropped 5 bases and J dropped 6; count of bases not matched to a gene: 11. The CDR3 covers 15 residues. The CDR3 DNA follows: TGTGCCAGCAGCAGAAGCTGGACTAGCGTATCCGAGCAGTACTTC. Protein: CASSRSWTSVSEQYF.

The V and J genes are TRBV4-1 and TRBJ1-2, with D perhaps matching TRBD1 (5 bases). This CDR3 has 14 residues. Trimming left V 0 bases short and J 8 bases short, with 13 bases between. The germline V gene has CDR1 MGHRA and CDR2 YSYEKL. The CDR3 bases are TGCGCCAGCAGCCAAGAAGACGGACACCTCGGCTACACCTTC. This encodes CASSQEDGHLGYTF.

The V call is TRBV27, the J call TRBJ2-5; TRBD2 is a possible D gene (7 bases). The V gene lost 4 bases and the J gene lost 5 bases, with 20 bases spanning the gap. The CDR3 sequence is 16 residues long. Germline V gene data show CDR1 as MNHEY and CDR2 as SMNVEV (reference sequence). The DNA of the CDR3 is TGTGCCAGCAGTTCCCTAGGGGGGGGGCATTTGGAGACCCAGTACTTC. Protein product: CASSSLGGGHLETQYF.

The chain uses TRBV4-1 and TRBJ2-5, with D possibly TRBD1 on 6 matching bases. V was trimmed by 3 bases and J by 4 bases, leaving 15 bases between them. CDR3 length equals 15 residues. Per the germline V gene, CDR1 is MGHRA and CDR2 is YSYEKL. In DNA form, the CDR3 reads TGCGCCAGCAGCCAGCCGACAGGTGTAGCAGAGACCCAGTACTTC. As protein: CASSQPTGVAETQYF.

J is TRBJ2-5 and V is TRBV27; 9 nucleotides line up with TRBD1. The CDR3 covers 14 residues. CDR1 MNHEY and CDR2 SMNVEV come from the germline V gene (reference sequence). V trimming: 7 bases; J trimming: 5 bases; junction bases outside the gene matches: 8. This CDR3 is CASTVTGGHETQYF. The CDR3 DNA sequence: TGTGCCAGCACAGTAACAGGGGGCCATGAGACCCAGTACTTC.

This clone has a handful of counts. The CDR3 sequence is CASSDTYGYTF. CDR3 nucleotide sequence: TGCGCCAGCAGCGACACCTATGGCTACACCTTC. V and J are TRBV4-1 and TRBJ1-2; D not resolved. CDR3 length equals 11 residues. Trimming pared 5 bases from V and 4 bases from J, leaving 5 bases between. CDR1 and CDR2 from the germline V gene are MGHRA and YSYEKL.

The J gene is TRBJ2-7, the V gene TRBV5-1, with D possibly matching TRBD2 (6 bases). Per germline, CDR1 SGHRS and CDR2 YFSETQ. Deletions cut 4 bases from V and 0 bases from J, with 14 bases between. The CDR3 has 15 residues. Written as DNA, the CDR3 is TGCGCCAGCAGCAAGGGGCGGGGTCTCTCCTACGAGCAGTACTTC. Translating it yields CASSKGRGLSYEQYF.

A remark on this clone: A junction end diverges from the germline sequence, so it may reflect a read error. The chain has TRBV29-1 and TRBJ2-2; 10 bases are shared with TRBD1. CDR1 and CDR2 (germline): SQVTM, ANQGSEA. The length of the CDR3 is 11 residues. Written as DNA, the CDR3 is TGCAGCGGCGGACAGGGGGGCATTTTAGTTTTT. Its protein product is CSGGQGGILVF.

This clone was recorded a few times. The chain joins TRBV7-2 to TRBJ2-5, with a possible D match to TRBD1 (5 bases). Trimming took 1 base from V and 9 from J, leaving 12 bases between them. The CDR3 loop spans 13 amino acids. Germline-derived CDR1 and CDR2 are SGHTA and FQGNSA. The CDR3: CASSLVGQGAQYF. The CDR3 DNA reads as TGTGCCAGCAGCTTAGTGGGGCAAGGGGCCCAGTACTTC.